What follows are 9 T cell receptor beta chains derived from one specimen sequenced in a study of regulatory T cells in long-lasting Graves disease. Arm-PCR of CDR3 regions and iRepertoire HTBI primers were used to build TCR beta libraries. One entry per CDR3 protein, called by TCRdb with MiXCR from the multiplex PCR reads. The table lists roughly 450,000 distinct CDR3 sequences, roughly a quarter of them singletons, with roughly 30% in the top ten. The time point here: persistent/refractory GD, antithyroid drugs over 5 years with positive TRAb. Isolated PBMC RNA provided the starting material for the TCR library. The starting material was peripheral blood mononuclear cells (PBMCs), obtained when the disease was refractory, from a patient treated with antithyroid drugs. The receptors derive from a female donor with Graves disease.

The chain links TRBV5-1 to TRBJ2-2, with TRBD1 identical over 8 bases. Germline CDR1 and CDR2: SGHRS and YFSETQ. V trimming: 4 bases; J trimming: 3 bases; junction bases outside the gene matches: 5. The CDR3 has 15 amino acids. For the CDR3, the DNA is TGCGCCAGCAGCATTGCGGACAGGGACACCGGGGAGCTGTTTTTT. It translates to CASSIADRDTGELFF.

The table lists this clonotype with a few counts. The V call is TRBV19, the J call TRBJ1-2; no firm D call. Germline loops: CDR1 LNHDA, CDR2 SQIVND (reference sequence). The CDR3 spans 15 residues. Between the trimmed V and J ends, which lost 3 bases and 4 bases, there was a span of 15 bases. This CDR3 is CASSMKAIGVYGYTF. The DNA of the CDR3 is TGTGCCAGTAGTATGAAGGCGATTGGGGTCTATGGCTACACCTTC. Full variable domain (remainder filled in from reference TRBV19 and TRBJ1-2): DGGITQSPKYLFRKEGQNVTLSCEQNLNHDAMYWYRQDPGQGLRLIYYSQIVNDFQKGDIAEGYSVSREKKESFPLTVTSAQKNPTAFYLCASSMKAIGVYGYTFGSGTRLTVV.

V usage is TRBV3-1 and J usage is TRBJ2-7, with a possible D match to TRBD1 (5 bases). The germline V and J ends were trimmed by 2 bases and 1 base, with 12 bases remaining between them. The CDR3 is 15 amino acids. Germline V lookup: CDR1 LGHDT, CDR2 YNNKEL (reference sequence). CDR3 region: CASSQSDRMSYEQYF. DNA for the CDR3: TGTGCCAGCAGCCAATCAGACAGAATGTCCTACGAGCAGTACTTC.

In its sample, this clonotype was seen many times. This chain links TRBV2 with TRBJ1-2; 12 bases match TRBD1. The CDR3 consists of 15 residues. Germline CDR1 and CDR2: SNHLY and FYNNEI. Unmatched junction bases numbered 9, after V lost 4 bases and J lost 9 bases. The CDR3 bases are TGTGCCAGCAGTGCGTACGGGACAGGGGGCTCAAGCTACACCTTC. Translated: CASSAYGTGGSSYTF.

The CDR3 nucleotides read TGTGCCAGCAGCCGACTAGCGGGATACGAGCAGTACTTC. Its protein is CASSRLAGYEQYF. V usage is TRBV5-6 and J usage is TRBJ2-7; 11 bases line up with TRBD2. The CDR3 is 13 residues long. The ends lost 4 bases at V and 4 bases at J; junction bases unmatched: 1. Per the germline V gene, CDR1 is SGHDT and CDR2 is YYEEEE. Looking up the rest from reference TRBV5-6 and TRBJ2-7 gives the full variable domain: DAGVTQSPTHLIKTRGQQVTLRCSPKSGHDTVSWYQQALGQGPQFIFQYYEEEERQRGNFPDRFSGHQFPNYSSELNVNALLLGDSALYLCASSRLAGYEQYFGPGTRLTVT.

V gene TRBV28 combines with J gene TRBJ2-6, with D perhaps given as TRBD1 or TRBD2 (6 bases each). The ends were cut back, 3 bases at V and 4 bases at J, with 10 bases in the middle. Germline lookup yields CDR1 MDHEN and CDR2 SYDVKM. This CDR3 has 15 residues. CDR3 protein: CASSFQGRGANVLTF. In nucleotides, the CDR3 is TGTGCCAGCAGTTTTCAGGGGAGGGGGGCCAACGTCCTGACTTTC. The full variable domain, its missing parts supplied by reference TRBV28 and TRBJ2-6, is DVKVTQSSRYLVKRTGEKVFLECVQDMDHENMFWYRQDPGLGLRLIYFSYDVKMKEKGDIPEGYSVSREKKERFSLILESASTNQTSMYLCASSFQGRGANVLTFGAGSRLTVL.

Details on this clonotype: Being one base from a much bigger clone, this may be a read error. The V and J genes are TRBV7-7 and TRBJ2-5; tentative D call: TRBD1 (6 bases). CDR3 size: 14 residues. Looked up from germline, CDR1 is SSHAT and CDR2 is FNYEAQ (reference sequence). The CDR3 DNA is TGTGCTAGCAGCTTTGGGGCAGGGGAAGAGACCCAGTACTTC. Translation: CASSFGAGEETQYF. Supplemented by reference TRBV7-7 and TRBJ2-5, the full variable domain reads GAGVSQSPRYKVTKRGQDVTLRCDPISSHATLYWYQQALGQGPEFLTYFNYEAQPDKSGLPSDRFSAERPEGSISTLTIQRTEQRDSAMYRCASSFGAGEETQYFGPGTRLLVL.

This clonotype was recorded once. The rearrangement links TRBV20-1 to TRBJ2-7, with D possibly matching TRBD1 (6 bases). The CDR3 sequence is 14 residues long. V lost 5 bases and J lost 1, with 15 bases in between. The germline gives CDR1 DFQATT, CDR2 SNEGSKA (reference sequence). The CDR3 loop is CSALPGARSYEQYF. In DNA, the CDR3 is TGCAGTGCTCTCCCAGGGGCGAGATCCTACGAGCAGTACTTC.

The CDR3 bases are TGTGCCAGCAGTTTCGTGGTTGTTATGCCGTCCCGTGACACCTCCTACTACGAGCAGTACTTC. It encodes CASSFVVVMPSRDTSYYEQYF. The chain combines TRBV28 with TRBJ2-4; D gene uncertain. The last part of the DNA fits TRBJ2-7 better; the J call may be wrong. The germline V gene has CDR1 MDHEN and CDR2 SYDVKM. The CDR3 consists of 21 residues.